This passage covers 6 T cell receptor beta chains from one sample sequenced in a study of cytomegalovirus exposure and HLA in healthy donors. Primers included in the PCR were 60 Vbeta and 13 Jbeta primers. Method: immunoSEQ multiplex PCR; TCRdb's copy keeps in-frame clones and lacks some. The sample lists some 180,000 clones; around 75% were seen once. The specimen was PBMCs. These receptors were obtained from a female donor in good health and CMV-seronegative.

The chain has TRBV27 and TRBJ2-7, with 13 bases that match TRBD2. Germline V gene data show CDR1 as MNHEY and CDR2 as SMNVEV (reference sequence). The CDR3 contains 15 residues. J gave up 5 bases and V 3 bases, and 4 bases lay outside the gene matches. In nucleotides, the CDR3 is TGTGCCAGCAGTTTTACGGGACTAGCGGGAAACGAGCAGTACTTC. It encodes CASSFTGLAGNEQYF.

This clone was observed a handful of times. V is TRBV30 and J is TRBJ1-2; weak D call: TRBD1 (6 bases). The CDR3 runs to 14 residues. The germline V gene encodes CDR1 GTSNPN and CDR2 SVGIG (reference sequence). V was cut by 2 bases and J by 2 bases, with 12 bases left in between. Here the CDR3 DNA reads TGTGCCTGGAGTCCGACAGGTATAAACTATGGCTACACCTTC. Translated: CAWSPTGINYGYTF.

This chain links TRBV15 with TRBJ1-3, with a tentative D call TRBD1 (6 bases). Germline V gene sequence: CDR1 LNHNV, CDR2 YYDKDF (reference sequence). The V and J ends lost 3 bases and 4 bases respectively, with 19 bases between them. CDR3 length equals 17 residues. As DNA, the CDR3 is TGTGCCACCAGCAGTATTCAGGGGAAGGGATCCGGAAACACCATATATTTT. Its translation: CATSSIQGKGSGNTIYF.

This chain links TRBV14 with TRBJ2-3, with a possible D match to TRBD1 (5 bases). Looked up from germline, CDR1 is SGHDN and CDR2 is FVKESK. V dropped 0 bases and J dropped 8 bases, with 15 bases sitting between them. This CDR3 contains 15 residues. CDR3 amino acids: CASSQDPWGIATQYF. Written as DNA, the CDR3 is TGTGCCAGCAGCCAAGATCCTTGGGGCATAGCTACGCAGTATTTT.

The chain combines TRBV28 with TRBJ2-7; D may be TRBD2 (6 bases). The CDR3 has 13 residues. The germline V and J ends were trimmed by 3 bases and 3 bases, with 9 bases remaining between them. Germline assignment: CDR1 MDHEN and CDR2 SYDVKM. The CDR3 loop reads CASSFPGGYEQYF. CDR3 DNA sequence: TGTGCCAGCAGTTTCCCCGGGGGCTACGAGCAGTACTTC. Filled out from reference TRBV28 and TRBJ2-7, the complete variable domain reads DVKVTQSSRYLVKRTGEKVFLECVQDMDHENMFWYRQDPGLGLRLIYFSYDVKMKEKGDIPEGYSVSREKKERFSLILESASTNQTSMYLCASSFPGGYEQYFGPGTRLTVT.

This clone has a handful of counts. The rearrangement uses TRBV19 and TRBJ1-1, with D perhaps TRBD1 (6 bases). Trimming removed 2 bases from V and 10 bases from J, with 14 bases in between. The CDR3 totals 13 residues. Germline CDR1 LNHDA, CDR2 SQIVND (reference sequence). CDR3 in amino acids: CASSIKETGSAFF. The CDR3 region has the DNA TGTGCCAGTAGTATAAAAGAGACAGGCTCAGCTTTCTTT.